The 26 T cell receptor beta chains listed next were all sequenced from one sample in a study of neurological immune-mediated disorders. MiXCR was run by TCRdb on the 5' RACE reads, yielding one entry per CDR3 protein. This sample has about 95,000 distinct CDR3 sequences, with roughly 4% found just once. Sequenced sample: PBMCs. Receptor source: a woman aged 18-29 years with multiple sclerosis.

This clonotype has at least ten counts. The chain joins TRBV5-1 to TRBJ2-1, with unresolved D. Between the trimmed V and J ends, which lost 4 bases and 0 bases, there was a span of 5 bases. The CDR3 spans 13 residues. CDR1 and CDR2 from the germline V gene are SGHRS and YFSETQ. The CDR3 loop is CASSRSSYNEQFF. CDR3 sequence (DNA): TGCGCCAGCAGCAGAAGCTCCTACAATGAGCAGTTCTTC.

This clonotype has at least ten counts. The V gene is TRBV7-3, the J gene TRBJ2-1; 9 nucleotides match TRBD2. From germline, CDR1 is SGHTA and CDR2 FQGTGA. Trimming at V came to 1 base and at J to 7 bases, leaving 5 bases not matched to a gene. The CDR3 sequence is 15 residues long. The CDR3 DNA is TGTGCCAGCAGCTTAAAAGCGGGAGGTTTAAATGAGCAGTTCTTC. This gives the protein CASSLKAGGLNEQFF.

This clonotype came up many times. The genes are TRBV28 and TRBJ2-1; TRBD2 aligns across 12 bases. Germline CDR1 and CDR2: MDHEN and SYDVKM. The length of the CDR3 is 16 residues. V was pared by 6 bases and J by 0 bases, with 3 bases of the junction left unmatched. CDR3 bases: TGTGCCAGCAGACAGACTAGCGGGAGCTCCTACAATGAGCAGTTCTTC. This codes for CASRQTSGSSYNEQFF.

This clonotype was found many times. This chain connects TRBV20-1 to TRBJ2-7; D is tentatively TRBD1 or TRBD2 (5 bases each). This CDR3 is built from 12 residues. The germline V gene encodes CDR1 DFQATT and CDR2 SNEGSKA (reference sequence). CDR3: CLGRSGSDEQYF. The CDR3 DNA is TGCCTGGGTCGATCAGGGAGCGACGAGCAGTACTTC.

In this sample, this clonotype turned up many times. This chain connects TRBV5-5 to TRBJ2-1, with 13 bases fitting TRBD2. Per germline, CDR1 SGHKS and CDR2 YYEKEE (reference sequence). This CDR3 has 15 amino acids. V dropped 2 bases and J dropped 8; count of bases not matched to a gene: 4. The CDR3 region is CASSFRLAGGHEQFF. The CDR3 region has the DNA TGTGCCAGCAGCTTTAGACTAGCGGGAGGTCATGAGCAGTTCTTC.

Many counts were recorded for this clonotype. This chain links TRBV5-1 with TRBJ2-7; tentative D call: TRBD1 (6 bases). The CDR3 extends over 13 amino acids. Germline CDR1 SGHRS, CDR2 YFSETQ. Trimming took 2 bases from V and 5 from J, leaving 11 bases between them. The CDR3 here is CASSFLGANEQYF. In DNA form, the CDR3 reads TGCGCCAGCAGCTTTCTGGGGGCAAACGAGCAGTACTTC.

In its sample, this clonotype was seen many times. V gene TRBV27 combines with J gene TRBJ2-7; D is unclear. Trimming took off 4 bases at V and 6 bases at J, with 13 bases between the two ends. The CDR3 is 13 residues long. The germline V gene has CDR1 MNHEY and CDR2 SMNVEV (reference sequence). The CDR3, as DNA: TGTGCCAGCAGTTCAAGTAGTATCGCCGAGCAGTACTTC. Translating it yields CASSSSSIAEQYF.

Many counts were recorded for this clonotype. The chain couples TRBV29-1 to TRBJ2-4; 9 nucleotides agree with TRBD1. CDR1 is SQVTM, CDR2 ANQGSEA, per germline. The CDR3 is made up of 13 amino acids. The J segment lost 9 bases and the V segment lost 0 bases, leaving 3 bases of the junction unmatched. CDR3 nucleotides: TGCAGCGTTGAAGACGACAGGGGGTTCATTCAGTACTTC. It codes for CSVEDDRGFIQYF.

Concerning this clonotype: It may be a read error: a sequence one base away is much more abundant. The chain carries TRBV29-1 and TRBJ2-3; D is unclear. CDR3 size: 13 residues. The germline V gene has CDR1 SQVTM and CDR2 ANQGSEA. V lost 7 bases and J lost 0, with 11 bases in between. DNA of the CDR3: TGCAGCGAAAGCGTATCTAGCACAGATACGCAGTATTTT. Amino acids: CSESVSSTDTQYF.

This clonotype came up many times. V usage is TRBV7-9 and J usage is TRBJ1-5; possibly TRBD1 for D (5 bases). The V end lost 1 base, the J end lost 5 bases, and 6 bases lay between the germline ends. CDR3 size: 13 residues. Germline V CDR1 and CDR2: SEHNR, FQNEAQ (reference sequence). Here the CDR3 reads CASSLGGYQPQHF. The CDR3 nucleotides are TGTGCCAGCAGCTTAGGGGGGTATCAGCCCCAGCATTTT.

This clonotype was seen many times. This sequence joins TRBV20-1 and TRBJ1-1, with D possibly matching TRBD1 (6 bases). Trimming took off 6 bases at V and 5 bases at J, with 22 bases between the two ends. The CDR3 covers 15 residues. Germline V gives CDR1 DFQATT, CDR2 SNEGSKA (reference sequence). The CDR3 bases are TGCAGTGCCAACAGACAGGTTGGGAGGAGTACTGAAGCTTTCTTT. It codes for CSANRQVGRSTEAFF.

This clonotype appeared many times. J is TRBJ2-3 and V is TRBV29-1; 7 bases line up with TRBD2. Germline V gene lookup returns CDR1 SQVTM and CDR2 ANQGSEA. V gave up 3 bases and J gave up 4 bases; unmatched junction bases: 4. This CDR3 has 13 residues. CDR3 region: CSVEGGMADTQYF. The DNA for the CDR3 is TGCAGCGTTGAGGGGGGGATGGCAGATACGCAGTATTTT.

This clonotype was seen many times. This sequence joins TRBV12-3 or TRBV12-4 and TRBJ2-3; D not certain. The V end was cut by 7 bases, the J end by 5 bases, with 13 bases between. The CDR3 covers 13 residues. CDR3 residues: CASTWTLLDTQYF. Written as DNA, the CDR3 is TGTGCCAGCACCTGGACCCTCCTAGATACGCAGTATTTT.

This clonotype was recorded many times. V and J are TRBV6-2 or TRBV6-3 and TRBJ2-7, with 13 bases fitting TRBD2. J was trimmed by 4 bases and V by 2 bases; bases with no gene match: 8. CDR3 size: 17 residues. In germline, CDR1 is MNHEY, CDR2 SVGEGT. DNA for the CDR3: TGTGCCAGCAGTTACAAGGGACTAGCGGGACTATATTACGAGCAGTACTTC. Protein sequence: CASSYKGLAGLYYEQYF.

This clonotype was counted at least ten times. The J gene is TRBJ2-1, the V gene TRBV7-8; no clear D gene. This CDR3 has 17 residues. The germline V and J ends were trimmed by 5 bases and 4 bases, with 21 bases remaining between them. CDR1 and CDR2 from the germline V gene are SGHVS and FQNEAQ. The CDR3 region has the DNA TGTGCCAGCAGCCCCGCTAGGGTGAGGAGAGTTTACAATGAGCAGTTCTTC. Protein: CASSPARVRRVYNEQFF.

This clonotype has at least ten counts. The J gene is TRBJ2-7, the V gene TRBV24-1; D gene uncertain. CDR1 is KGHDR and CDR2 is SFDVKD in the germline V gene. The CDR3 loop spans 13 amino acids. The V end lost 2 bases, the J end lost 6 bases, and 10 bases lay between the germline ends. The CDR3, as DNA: TGTGCCACCAGTGATTCGGCAGTCAGCGAGCAGTACTTC. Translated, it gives CATSDSAVSEQYF.

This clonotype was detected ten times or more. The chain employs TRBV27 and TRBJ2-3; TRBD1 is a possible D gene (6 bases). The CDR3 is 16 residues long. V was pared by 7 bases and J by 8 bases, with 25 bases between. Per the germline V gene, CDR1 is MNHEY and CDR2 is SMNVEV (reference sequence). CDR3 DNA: TGTGCCAGCATTAATAACAGGGTTTTACCCCTGGTTACGCAGTATTTT. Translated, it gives CASINNRVLPLVTQYF.

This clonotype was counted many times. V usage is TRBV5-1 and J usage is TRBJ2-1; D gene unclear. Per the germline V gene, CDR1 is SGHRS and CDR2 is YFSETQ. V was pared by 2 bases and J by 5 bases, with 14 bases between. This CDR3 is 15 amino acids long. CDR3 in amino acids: CASSFSLWGDNEQFF. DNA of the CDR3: TGCGCCAGCAGCTTCTCCCTTTGGGGTGACAATGAGCAGTTCTTC.

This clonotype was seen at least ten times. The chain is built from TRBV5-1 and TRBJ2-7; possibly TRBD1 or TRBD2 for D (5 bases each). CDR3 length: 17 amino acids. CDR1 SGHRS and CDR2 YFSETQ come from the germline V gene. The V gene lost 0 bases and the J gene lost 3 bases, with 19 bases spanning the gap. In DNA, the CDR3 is TGCGCCAGCAGCTTGGAGATTGGGGGTCCCGGATTCTACGAGCAGTACTTC. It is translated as CASSLEIGGPGFYEQYF.

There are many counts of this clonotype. Here the CDR3 DNA reads TGCGCCAGCAGCGCTACAGGGGAGGTCACTGAAGCTTTCTTT. This codes for CASSATGEVTEAFF. This sequence joins TRBV5-1 and TRBJ1-1; the match to TRBD1 covers 7 bases. Germline V gene sequence: CDR1 SGHRS, CDR2 YFSETQ. The V segment lost 4 bases and the J segment 4 bases; nucleotides outside the gene matches: 7. This CDR3 region has 14 residues.

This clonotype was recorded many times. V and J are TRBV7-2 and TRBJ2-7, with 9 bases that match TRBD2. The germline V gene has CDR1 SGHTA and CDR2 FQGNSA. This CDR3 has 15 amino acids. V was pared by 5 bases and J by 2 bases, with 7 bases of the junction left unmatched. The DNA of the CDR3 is TGTGCCAGCAGCGCAGCGGGAGGACTTACCTACGAGCAGTACTTC. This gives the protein CASSAAGGLTYEQYF.

DNA for the CDR3: TGTGCCAGCAGCTTGAAAACAGGGATATCCTACGAGCAGTACTTC. It codes for CASSLKTGISYEQYF. This rearrangement joins TRBV5-4 to TRBJ2-7; D perhaps matches TRBD1 (6 bases). CDR1 is SGHNT, CDR2 YYREEE, per germline (reference sequence). V gave up 1 base and J gave up 1 base, with 12 bases separating them. This CDR3 comprises 15 residues.

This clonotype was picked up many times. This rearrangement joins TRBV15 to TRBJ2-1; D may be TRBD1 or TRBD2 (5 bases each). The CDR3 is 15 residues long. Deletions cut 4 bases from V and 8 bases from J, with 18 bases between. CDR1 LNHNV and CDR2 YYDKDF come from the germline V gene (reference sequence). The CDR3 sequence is CATSIGRKSGHEQFF. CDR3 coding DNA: TGTGCCACCAGCATCGGGCGGAAGTCGGGGCATGAGCAGTTCTTC.

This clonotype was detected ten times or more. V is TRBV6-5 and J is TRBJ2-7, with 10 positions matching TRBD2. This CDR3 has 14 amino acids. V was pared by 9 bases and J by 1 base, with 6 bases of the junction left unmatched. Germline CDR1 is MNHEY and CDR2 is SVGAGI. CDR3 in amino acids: CASSLAGESYEQYF. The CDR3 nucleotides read TGTGCCAGTTCGCTAGCGGGGGAATCCTACGAGCAGTACTTC.

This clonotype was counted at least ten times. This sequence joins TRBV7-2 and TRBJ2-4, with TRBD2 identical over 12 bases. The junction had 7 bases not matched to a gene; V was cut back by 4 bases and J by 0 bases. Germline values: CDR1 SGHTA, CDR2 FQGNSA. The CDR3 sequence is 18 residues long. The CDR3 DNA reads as TGTGCCAGCAGCTCCCGGACTAGCGGGGATCTAGCCAAAAACATTCAGTACTTC. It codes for CASSSRTSGDLAKNIQYF.

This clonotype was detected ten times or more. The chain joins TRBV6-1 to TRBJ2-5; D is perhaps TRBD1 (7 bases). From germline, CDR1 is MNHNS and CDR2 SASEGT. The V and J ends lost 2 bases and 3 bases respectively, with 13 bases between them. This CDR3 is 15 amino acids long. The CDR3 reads CASSEMAGGKETQYF. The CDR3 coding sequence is TGTGCCAGCAGTGAAATGGCAGGGGGGAAAGAGACCCAGTACTTC.